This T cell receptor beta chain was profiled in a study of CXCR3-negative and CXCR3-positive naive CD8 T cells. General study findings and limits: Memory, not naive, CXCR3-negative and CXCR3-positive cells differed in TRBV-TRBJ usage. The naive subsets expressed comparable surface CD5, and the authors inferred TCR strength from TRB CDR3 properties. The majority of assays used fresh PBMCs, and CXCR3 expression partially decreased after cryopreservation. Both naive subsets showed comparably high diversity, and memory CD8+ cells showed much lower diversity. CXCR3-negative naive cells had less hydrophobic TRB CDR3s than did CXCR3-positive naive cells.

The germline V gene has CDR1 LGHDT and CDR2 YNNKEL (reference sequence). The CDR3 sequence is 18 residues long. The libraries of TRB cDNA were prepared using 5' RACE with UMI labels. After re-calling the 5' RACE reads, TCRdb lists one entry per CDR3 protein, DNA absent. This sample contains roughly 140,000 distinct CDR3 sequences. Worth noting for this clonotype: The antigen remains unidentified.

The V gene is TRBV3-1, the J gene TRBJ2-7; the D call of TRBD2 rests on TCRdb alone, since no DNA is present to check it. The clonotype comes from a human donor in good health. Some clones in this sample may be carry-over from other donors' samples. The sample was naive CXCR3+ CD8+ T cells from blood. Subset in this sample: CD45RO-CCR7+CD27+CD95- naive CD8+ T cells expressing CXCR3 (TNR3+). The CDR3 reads CASSQVVGTRTNLYEQYF.